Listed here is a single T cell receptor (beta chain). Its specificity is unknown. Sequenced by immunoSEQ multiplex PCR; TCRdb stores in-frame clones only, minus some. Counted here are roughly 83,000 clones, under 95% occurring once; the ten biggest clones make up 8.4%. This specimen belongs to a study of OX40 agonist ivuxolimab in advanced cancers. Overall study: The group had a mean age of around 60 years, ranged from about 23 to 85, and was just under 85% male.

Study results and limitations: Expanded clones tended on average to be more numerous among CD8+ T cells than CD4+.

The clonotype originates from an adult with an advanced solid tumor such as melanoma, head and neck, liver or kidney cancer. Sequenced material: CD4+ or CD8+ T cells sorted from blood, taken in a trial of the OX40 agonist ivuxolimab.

CDR3 in amino acids: CASSGEGSGELFF. CDR3 bases: TGCGCCAGCAGCGGGGAGGGGTCCGGGGAGCTGTTTTTT. The chain links TRBV5-1 to TRBJ2-2; 7 bases line up with TRBD2. This CDR3 contains 13 residues. Germline lookup yields CDR1 SGHRS and CDR2 YFSETQ. V lost 4 bases and J lost 6; bases outside the gene matches: 3.